Sequencing of this T cell receptor beta chain was carried out in a study of blood T cells in healthy people across ages. This clonotype was detected a few times. It was with a sample-barcoded 5' primer and a J-beta primer mix that a second PCR of about 6 to 12 cycles was run. TCRdb used MiXCR to reprocess the 5' RACE reads, holding one entry per CDR3 protein. The table includes about 1.8 million distinct CDR3 sequences, 49% detected once. This receptor was identified in a woman in her thirties or forties in good health. Sequenced input: blood.

The CDR3 region is CASSARQGVDTQYF. The CDR3 DNA reads as TGTGCCAGCAGCGCCCGACAGGGGGTTGATACGCAGTATTTT. This rearrangement joins TRBV9 to TRBJ2-3, with 9 bases aligning to TRBD1. Germline CDR1 and CDR2: SGDLS and YYNGEE. With V trimmed by 3 bases and J by 6 bases, 5 bases remained unmatched. The CDR3 totals 14 residues.